The source of this TCR beta chain is a study of T cell responses to AZD1222 COVID-19 vaccine (dated by TCRdb to about 2021). Study-level background: AZD1222 recipients given second doses at about 4 weeks or at about 12 weeks were pooled, since spike-specific TCR depth and breadth were not found to differ between the two schedules. TCR sequencing was performed for roughly 250 trial participants, of whom about 210 were given two doses of AZD1222 and around 25 were given two doses of MenACWY control vaccine. Enrollment into the trials was organized by age into subgroups of 18-55, 56-69 and 70-plus years, and those subgroups contained around 150, 28 and 57 TCR-sequenced participants, respectively.

Per the germline V gene, SNHLY is the CDR1 and FYNNEI is the CDR2. V is cut by 6 bases and J by 5 bases, and the space between the germline ends is 22 bases. From cysteine to phenylalanine, the CDR3 is 16 amino acids long. Only the CDR3 part of the read is kept: 48 bases, read in frame from the first base. Overall results and qualifications from the work: The 56-69-year group was small, and its depth increase did not reach significance, likely because of low power. Because no day 14 peak-response samples were available, the repertoires could be characterized only after the peak T cell response. The vaccine-associated CD4 TCRs covered the entire spike protein, and the dominant responses fell in regions 160-218 and 743-854. Only five to seven AZD1222 recipients were SARS-CoV-2 seropositive at baseline, limiting conclusions about previously exposed vaccinees. After two AZD1222 doses, spike-specific TCR breadth and depth were significantly higher than at day 0 and than in MenACWY recipients. Most participants were white British and females outnumbered males, and the authors suggested that clonal diversity may have been underestimated. Epitopes outside the regions mutated in the B.1.351 and B.1.1.7 variants were reportedly recognized by nearly half of the unique spike-specific TCRs.

Regarding this clone: This receptor's antigen is unknown. No much larger clone is present one base from it, and per-base qualities are unavailable.

The CDR3 regions of human TCRbeta chains were analyzed by immunosequencing. As for the original processing: TCRs in the repertoires were compared against a reference library of SARS-CoV-2-specific TCRs that had been generated with the MIRA antigen-specificity platform. Breadth was defined as the fraction of unique TCRs that were SARS-CoV-2-associated. Depth was defined as the fraction of total T cells that were SARS-CoV-2-associated. Using the MIRA data, each spike-specific TCR was mapped to the spike region that the TCR reacts to and placed in a CD4 or CD8 class. Log10-transformed breadth and depth values were compared by one-way ANOVA with Sidak's multiple comparisons tests. The clones in this table, taken by TCRdb from immuneACCESS, are in-frame only. Not every clone is retained; where verified, under half of the shortfall comes from an unresolved V gene, and the cause of the rest is unknown. D and trimming come from the DNA, and the V and J calls and clone size come from that table. A total of 55,000 to 75,000 clones appear in this sample, around 85% of them only once. In total, the top ten clones hold about a fifth of the sample.

In light of the paper, this sample's time point label describes: baseline before first vaccination. Vaccinee samples were obtained from the UK trials COV001 and COV002, which included a single-blind randomized controlled phase 2/3 trial of AZD1222 (ChAdOx1 nCoV-19) in healthy adults. For TCRbeta chain sequencing, PBMC samples were collected from trial participants at day 0 and at day 28 after the second dose. The sample was peripheral blood, taken on day 0 of AZD1222 vaccination. This TCR derives from an adult in good health. The V and J segments used are TRBV2 and TRBJ2-5; tentative D gene TRBD1, with 8 bases matching. The CDR3 reads as follows: CASSGQGGVARETQYF. DNA sequence: TGTGCCAGCAGCGGACAGGGAGGGGTGGCAAGGGAGACCCAGTACTTC.